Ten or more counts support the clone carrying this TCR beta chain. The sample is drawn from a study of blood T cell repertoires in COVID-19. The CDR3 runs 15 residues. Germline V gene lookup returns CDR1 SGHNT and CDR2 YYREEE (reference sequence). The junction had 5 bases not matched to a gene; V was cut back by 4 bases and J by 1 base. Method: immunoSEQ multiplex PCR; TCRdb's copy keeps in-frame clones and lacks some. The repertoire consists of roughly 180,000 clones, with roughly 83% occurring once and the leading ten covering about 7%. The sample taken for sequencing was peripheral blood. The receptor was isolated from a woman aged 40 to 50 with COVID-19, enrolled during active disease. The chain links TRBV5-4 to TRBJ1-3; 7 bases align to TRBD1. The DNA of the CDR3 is TGTGCCAGCAGCCCATCGACAGGGTCTGGAAACACCATATATTTT. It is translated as CASSPSTGSGNTIYF.